This T cell receptor (delta chain) was captured in a study of gamma-delta T cells after stem cell transplantation listed by TCRdb under 2016. The library was generated by RT-PCR. TCRdb lists the instrument as Illumina MiSeq. TCRdb called clones afresh from the public reads with CATT; identical DNA rows were later merged. This sample is represented by around 1,500 delta-chain clones; 4.5% to 7% of them were singletons. The leading ten clones occupy around 49% of the sample. Comment on this clone: This clone's antigen is unknown. TCRdb assigns this DNA the protein of a much larger clone, which departs from its translation at residue 6; this likely reflects a read error, and the protein shown comes from translating the DNA.

Germline trimming amounts to 3 bases on V and 4 bases on J, with 9 as the count of junction bases outside the gene matches. From its cysteine to its phenylalanine, the CDR3 spans 14 amino acids. Kept here is only the CDR3 DNA, which spans 42 bases and is read in frame from base 1. The germline V gene specifies GEAIGNYY as CDR1 and EKD as CDR2. Input material: gamma-delta T cells. The chain couples TRDV2 to TRDJ4, with 8 junctional bases fitting TRDD3. The clonotype was recovered from a human donor. It is not recorded whose cells these are; they may come from a transplant donor. The DNA sequence is given as TGTGCCTGTGACGGACCGGGGGATAGTGAACCCCTGATCTTT. Translated, it gives CACDGPGDSEPLIF.